The rows below give T cell receptor beta chains drawn from one sample of a study of cytomegalovirus exposure and HLA in healthy donors. TCRdb keeps only in-frame clones here, not all; method: immunoSEQ multiplex PCR. The repertoire holds roughly 120,000 clones, with 81% as singletons. The specimen was PBMCs. The receptor source for this set is a woman aged 25 to 39 in good health and CMV-seronegative. Each CDR3 is given with its conserved first and last residue. A D gene is named only where the DNA matches it firmly. Clone size appears in some rows only: once, few, many, or a class for an expanded clone.

v_gene,j_gene,d_gene,abundance,CDR3aa,CDR3nt
TRBV5-1,TRBJ2-5,NA,NA,CASSYQGQIETQYF,TGCGCCAGCAGCTATCAGGGACAAATAGAGACCCAGTACTTC
TRBV25-1,TRBJ2-7,NA,NA,CASSEGAGDEQYF,TGTGCCAGCAGTGAAGGGGCAGGGGACGAGCAGTACTTC
TRBV7-8,TRBJ2-5,TRBD1,NA,CASSLRGLKETQYF,TGTGCCAGCTCATTAAGGGGGCTTAAAGAGACCCAGTACTTC
TRBV6-6,TRBJ2-1,TRBD2,once,CASLPGLAGVGFF,TGTGCCAGCCTCCCTGGGTTAGCGGGAGTAGGGTTCTTC
TRBV28,TRBJ1-5,TRBD1,NA,CASSQFRGGMSDQPQHF,TGTGCCAGCAGCCAGTTTCGAGGGGGCATGTCAGATCAGCCCCAGCATTTT
TRBV6-6,TRBJ2-3,TRBD1,few,CASSYQGQSVDTQYF,TGTGCCAGCAGTTACCAGGGACAGTCCGTCGATACGCAGTATTTT
TRBV5-1,TRBJ2-1,TRBD1,NA,CASSLGGQGNEQFF,TGCGCCAGCAGCTTGGGCGGACAGGGGAATGAGCAGTTCTTC
TRBV7-3,TRBJ2-2,NA,once,CASSLVGGTGGELFF,TGTGCCAGCAGCTTAGTAGGCGGTACGGGAGGGGAGCTGTTTTTT
TRBV2,TRBJ2-1,TRBD2,NA,CATSLEAGVGNEQFF,TGTGCCACATCCCTAGAGGCGGGAGTGGGGAATGAGCAGTTCTTC
TRBV6-1,TRBJ2-7,NA,once,CASSSLGGVNEQYF,TGTGCCAGCAGTTCCCTAGGGGGGGTGAACGAGCAGTACTTC
TRBV10-3,TRBJ2-1,NA,NA,CAIRMGGGLYNEQFF,TGTGCCATCAGGATGGGGGGGGGCCTTTACAATGAGCAGTTCTTC
TRBV9,TRBJ2-4,NA,once,CASSVDSGRIAKNIQYF,TGTGCCAGCAGCGTAGACAGCGGCCGGATAGCCAAAAACATTCAGTACTTC
TRBV6-5,TRBJ2-1,TRBD2,NA,CASSYFSGSGNEQFF,TGTGCCAGCAGTTATTTTAGCGGGAGCGGAAATGAGCAGTTCTTC
TRBV29-1,TRBJ2-1,NA,few,CSVEWTGYNEQFF,TGCAGCGTTGAATGGACTGGTTACAATGAGCAGTTCTTC
TRBV2,TRBJ2-7,TRBD1,NA,CASNNRDRGNEQYF,TGTGCCAGCAACAACCGGGACAGGGGTAACGAGCAGTACTTC
TRBV10-2,TRBJ2-7,TRBD1,NA,CASSDPGGSYEQYF,TGCGCCAGCAGTGATCCAGGGGGCTCCTACGAGCAGTACTTC
TRBV25-1,TRBJ2-3,TRBD1,NA,CASSASGGSDTQYF,TGTGCCAGCAGTGCCTCAGGGGGCTCCGATACGCAGTATTTT
TRBV5-4,TRBJ2-1,TRBD2,NA,CASSGETSRVYNEQFF,TGTGCCAGCAGCGGAGAGACTAGCCGGGTCTACAATGAGCAGTTCTTC
TRBV5-4,TRBJ1-5,NA,NA,CASSLTGSNQPQHF,TGTGCCAGCAGCTTGACCGGTAGCAATCAGCCCCAGCATTTT
TRBV11-1,TRBJ2-5,TRBD1,NA,CASSPDRDDLETQYF,TGTGCCAGCAGCCCGGACAGGGATGATTTAGAGACCCAGTACTTC
TRBV30,TRBJ2-1,TRBD2,once,CACSGLSSYNEQFF,TGTGCCTGTAGCGGGCTCAGCTCCTACAATGAGCAGTTCTTC
TRBV6-5,TRBJ2-7,TRBD2,once,CASSYGRENYEQYF,TGTGCCAGCAGTTACGGGAGGGAGAACTACGAGCAGTACTTC
TRBV6-5,TRBJ2-7,NA,few,CASRPAGYYEQYF,TGTGCCAGCAGACCAGCGGGCTATTACGAGCAGTACTTC
TRBV19,TRBJ2-7,TRBD1,NA,CASSGAGTGGDYEQYF,TGTGCCAGTAGTGGAGCCGGGACAGGGGGCGATTACGAGCAGTACTTC
TRBV18,TRBJ2-1,TRBD2,NA,CASSVGTSGYNEQFF,TGTGCCAGCTCGGTTGGGACTAGCGGGTACAATGAGCAGTTCTTC
TRBV28,TRBJ2-7,TRBD1,NA,CASSSTGALYF,TGTGCCAGCAGCTCGACAGGGGCTTTATACTTC
TRBV28,TRBJ2-1,NA,NA,CASSSNRYRRNEQFF,TGTGCCAGCAGCTCCAACCGGTACAGGCGGAATGAGCAGTTCTTC
TRBV28,TRBJ2-7,NA,NA,CASSFLGQNEQYF,TGTGCCAGCAGTTTCCTCGGACAGAACGAGCAGTACTTC
TRBV7-2,TRBJ2-3,NA,NA,CASSSRDTQYF,TGTGCCAGCAGCAGCCGAGATACGCAGTATTTT
TRBV28,TRBJ2-7,TRBD2,few,CASSLVTSGREEQYF,TGTGCCAGCAGCCTAGTCACTAGCGGGAGGGAAGAGCAGTACTTC
TRBV7-2,TRBJ2-1,NA,NA,CASSLARQTAVSEQFF,TGTGCCAGCAGCTTAGCTCGCCAGACTGCGGTTAGTGAGCAGTTCTTC
TRBV10-2,TRBJ2-1,TRBD2,NA,CASRGPEAGGSYNEQFF,TGCGCCAGCAGGGGACCTGAAGCGGGAGGGTCCTACAATGAGCAGTTCTTC
TRBV19,TRBJ1-5,TRBD1,NA,CASIQPGQGAHQPQHF,TGTGCCAGTATCCAACCGGGACAGGGGGCCCATCAGCCCCAGCATTTT
TRBV6-5,TRBJ1-1,TRBD1,NA,CASRRQGSTEAFF,TGTGCCAGCAGGCGACAGGGGAGCACTGAAGCTTTCTTT
TRBV5-5,TRBJ1-4,TRBD1,NA,CASSRGRTGTNEKLFF,TGTGCCAGCAGCCGGGGGCGGACAGGGACTAATGAAAAACTGTTTTTT
TRBV7-9,TRBJ2-6,NA,NA,CASSLVGANVLTF,TGTGCCAGCAGCTTAGTAGGGGCCAACGTCCTGACTTTC
TRBV6-1,TRBJ1-1,TRBD1,once,CASSTAGGTEAFF,TGTGCCAGCAGCACGGCAGGGGGCACTGAAGCTTTCTTT
TRBV19,TRBJ2-7,TRBD2,NA,CASEGGTSGSHEQYF,TGTGCCAGTGAAGGCGGGACTAGCGGGAGCCACGAGCAGTACTTC
TRBV19,TRBJ1-1,TRBD1,NA,CASIMGDRGTEAFF,TGTGCCAGCATAATGGGGGACAGGGGAACTGAAGCTTTCTTT
TRBV7-9,TRBJ2-3,TRBD1,NA,CASSSGQGLTDTQYF,TGTGCCAGCAGCTCGGGACAGGGGTTAACAGATACGCAGTATTTT
TRBV7-2,TRBJ2-2,TRBD2,NA,CASELGGGPNTGELFF,TGTGCCAGTGAACTCGGCGGGGGACCGAACACCGGGGAGCTGTTTTTT
TRBV10-2,TRBJ2-1,TRBD2,NA,CASLGSGRGGEQFF,TGCGCCAGCCTCGGAAGCGGGAGGGGTGGTGAGCAGTTCTTC
TRBV9,TRBJ2-2,NA,NA,CASSDRDFQTGELFF,TGTGCCAGCAGCGACCGGGACTTTCAAACCGGGGAGCTGTTTTTT
TRBV5-1,TRBJ2-1,NA,NA,CASSYGQSEQFF,TGCGCCAGCAGCTACGGTCAAAGTGAGCAGTTCTTC
TRBV5-6,TRBJ2-1,TRBD2,NA,CASSPGGLAGAPYNEQFF,TGTGCCAGCAGCCCGGGGGGACTAGCGGGAGCACCCTACAATGAGCAGTTCTTC
TRBV10-2,TRBJ1-1,TRBD1,NA,CASRSGGWTEAFF,TGCGCCAGCAGATCAGGGGGCTGGACTGAAGCTTTCTTT
TRBV7-8,TRBJ1-1,NA,NA,CASSFYPAGVNTEAFF,TGTGCCAGCAGCTTTTATCCGGCAGGGGTGAACACTGAAGCTTTCTTT
TRBV7-9,TRBJ1-1,TRBD1,NA,CASSLSRTGPFTEASF,TGTGCCAGCAGCTTATCCCGGACAGGCCCTTTCACTGAAGCTTCCTTT
TRBV9,TRBJ2-3,TRBD2,NA,CASAGRVTDTQYF,TGTGCCAGCGCGGGGAGGGTCACAGATACGCAGTATTTT
TRBV6-6,TRBJ2-2,NA,NA,CASNPSVTGELFF,TGTGCCAGCAATCCTAGCGTCACCGGGGAGCTGTTTTTT
TRBV27,TRBJ2-7,NA,NA,CASSLTRGYEQYF,TGTGCCAGCAGTCTGACCCGGGGCTACGAGCAGTACTTC
TRBV19,TRBJ2-3,TRBD2,NA,CASSIVLAGGPDTQYF,TGTGCCAGTAGTATAGTACTAGCGGGAGGGCCGGATACGCAGTATTTT
TRBV7-2,TRBJ2-1,TRBD2,NA,CASRSGRRSNEQFF,TGTGCCAGCAGGAGCGGGAGAAGGAGCAATGAGCAGTTCTTC
TRBV19,TRBJ2-3,NA,NA,CAIQGGGGASILDTQYF,TGTGCCATTCAAGGGGGGGGCGGGGCAAGCATACTGGATACGCAGTATTTT
TRBV6-1,TRBJ2-3,TRBD2,NA,CASRLRGSTDTQYF,TGTGCCAGCAGGTTGCGGGGGAGCACAGATACGCAGTATTTT
TRBV19,TRBJ2-7,NA,NA,CASSAGPSDYEQYF,TGTGCCAGTAGTGCGGGTCCCAGTGACTACGAGCAGTACTTC